A single sample gave rise to the 7 T cell receptor beta chains below, sequenced in a study of PD-1 blockade in classical Hodgkin lymphoma. The protocol was immunoSEQ multiplex PCR, while the TCRdb copy is restricted to in-frame clones and leaves out a portion. This sample has around 99,000 clones, with roughly 81% found just once. Following autologous stem cell transplantation, relapse occurred in every patient, and exposure to brentuximab vedotin varied. Sequencing used peripheral blood mononuclear cells (PBMCs), obtained before the second cycle of nivolumab. These receptors were collected from a human donor with classical Hodgkin lymphoma.

This clone appeared a single time. The chain links TRBV5-5 to TRBJ2-3; D is perhaps TRBD2 (6 bases). Looked up from germline, CDR1 is SGHKS and CDR2 is YYEKEE (reference sequence). This CDR3 has 17 residues. The V and J ends lost 0 bases and 8 bases respectively, with 22 bases between them. The CDR3 DNA follows: TGTGCCAGCAGCTTGGCCCCCTCTAGCGCGGGGCGCCGTACGCAGTATTTT. Its translation: CASSLAPSSAGRRTQYF.

The chain is built from TRBV29-1 and TRBJ2-3; unclear D gene. In germline, CDR1 is SQVTM, CDR2 ANQGSEA. Trimming shortened V by 7 bases and J by 6 bases, and 5 bases separated the two germline ends. The CDR3 extends over 9 amino acids. CDR3 sequence (DNA): TGCAGCGCTCCCGATACGCAGTATTTT. Protein product: CSAPDTQYF.

This chain uses TRBV25-1 with TRBJ2-3; either TRBD1 or TRBD2 may supply D (5 bases each). The CDR3 sequence is 15 residues long. Between the trimmed V and J ends, which lost 2 bases and 1 base, there was a span of 10 bases. Germline V gene data show CDR1 as MGHDK and CDR2 as SYGVNS. CDR3 DNA: TGTGCCAGCAGTGAAGGGGGTTACGGCACAGATACGCAGTATTTT. Translation: CASSEGGYGTDTQYF.

This clone was picked up one time. As DNA, the CDR3 is TGTGCCAGCAGCTTAGTTACAGGGTGGGGGAAGAACGAGCAGTACTTC. Translated: CASSLVTGWGKNEQYF. The V and J genes are TRBV7-2 and TRBJ2-7, with D tentatively TRBD1 (6 bases). The CDR3 consists of 16 residues. Germline V CDR1 and CDR2: SGHTA, FQGNSA. Trimming shortened V by 1 base and J by 5 bases, and 18 bases separated the two germline ends.

DNA of the CDR3: TGTGCCAGCAGCTTAGACCTGAACACTGAAGCTTTCTTT. Translation gives CASSLDLNTEAFF. The chain carries TRBV7-2 and TRBJ1-1, with D unclear. Germline V gene data show CDR1 as SGHTA and CDR2 as FQGNSA. The CDR3 is 13 amino acids. V gave up 1 base and J gave up 0 bases, with 3 bases separating them.

This clone was seen more than once but under ten times. Other DNA sequences in the same sample also yield this CDR3. The rearrangement uses TRBV9 and TRBJ2-2; D gene uncertain. This CDR3 has 13 residues. Germline-derived CDR1 and CDR2 are SGDLS and YYNGEE. V was shortened by 0 bases and J by 5 bases, with 5 bases between the two germline ends. In DNA, the CDR3 is TGTGCCAGCAGCGTAGGGGTGACCGGGGAGCTGTTTTTT. This gives the protein CASSVGVTGELFF.

In regard to this clone: A read error may produce the germline difference seen at one junction end. CDR3 nucleotide sequence: TGTGCCAGCAGCGTAGTTCCGGGGGACCCTTCTCCGGGGGAGCTATTTTTT. This sequence encodes CASSVVPGDPSPGELFF. The V gene is TRBV9, the J gene TRBJ2-2; D is possibly TRBD2 (6 bases). Germline CDR1 and CDR2: SGDLS and YYNGEE. The CDR3 length is 17 residues. The full variable domain, its missing parts supplied by reference TRBV9 and TRBJ2-2, is DSGVTQTPKHLITATGQRVTLRCSPRSGDLSVYWYQQSLDQGLQFLIQYYNGEERAKGNILERFSAQQFPDLHSELNLSSLELGDSALYFCASSVVPGDPSPGELFFGEGSRLTVL.